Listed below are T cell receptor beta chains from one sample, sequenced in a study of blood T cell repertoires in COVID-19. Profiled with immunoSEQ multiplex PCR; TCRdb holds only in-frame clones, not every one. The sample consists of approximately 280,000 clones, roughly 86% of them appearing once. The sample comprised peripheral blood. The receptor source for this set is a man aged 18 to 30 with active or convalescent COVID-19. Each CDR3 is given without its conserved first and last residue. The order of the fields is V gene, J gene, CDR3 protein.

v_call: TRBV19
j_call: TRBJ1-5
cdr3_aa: ASSILKNRAWDQPQH

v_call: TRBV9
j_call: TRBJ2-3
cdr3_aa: ASSPSGASDTQY

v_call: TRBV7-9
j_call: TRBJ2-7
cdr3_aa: ASSVRGTAEQY

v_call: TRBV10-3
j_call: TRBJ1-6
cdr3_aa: AIGTGEDSPLH

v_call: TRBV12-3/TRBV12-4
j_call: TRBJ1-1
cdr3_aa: ASRGTKNTEAF

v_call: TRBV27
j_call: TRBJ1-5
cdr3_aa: ASSQRGGNQPQH

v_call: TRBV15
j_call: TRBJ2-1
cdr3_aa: ATSRPATSGYNEQF

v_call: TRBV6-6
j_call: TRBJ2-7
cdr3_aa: ASSHPDRVYDEQY

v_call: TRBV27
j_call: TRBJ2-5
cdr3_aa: ASSFLAGGQETQY

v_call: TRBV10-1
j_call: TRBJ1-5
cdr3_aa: ASTINDRGDQPQH

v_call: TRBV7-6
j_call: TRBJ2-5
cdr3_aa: ASSLRGMGETQY

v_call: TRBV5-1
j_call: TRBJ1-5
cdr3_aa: ASSLGPTGTSNQPQH

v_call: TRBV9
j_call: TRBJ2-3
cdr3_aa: ASSGLVQRGPGSTDTQY

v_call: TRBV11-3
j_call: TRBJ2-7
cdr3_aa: ASSSGQGTYEQY

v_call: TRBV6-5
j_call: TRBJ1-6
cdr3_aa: ASGLSSYNSPLH

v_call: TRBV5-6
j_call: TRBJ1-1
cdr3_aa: ASSPGIGGSHLNTEAF

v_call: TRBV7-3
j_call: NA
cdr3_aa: ASSLVAGGGNTIY

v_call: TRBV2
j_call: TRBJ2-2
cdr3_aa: ASRTDSGGAGELF

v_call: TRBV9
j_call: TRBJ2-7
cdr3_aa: ASSVSGGAGEQY

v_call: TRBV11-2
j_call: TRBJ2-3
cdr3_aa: ASSLGFQRGRLHTDTQY

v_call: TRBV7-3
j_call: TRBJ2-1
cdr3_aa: ASSRQAGGDEQF

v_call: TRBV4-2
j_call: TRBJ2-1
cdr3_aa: ASRSGGASYNEQF